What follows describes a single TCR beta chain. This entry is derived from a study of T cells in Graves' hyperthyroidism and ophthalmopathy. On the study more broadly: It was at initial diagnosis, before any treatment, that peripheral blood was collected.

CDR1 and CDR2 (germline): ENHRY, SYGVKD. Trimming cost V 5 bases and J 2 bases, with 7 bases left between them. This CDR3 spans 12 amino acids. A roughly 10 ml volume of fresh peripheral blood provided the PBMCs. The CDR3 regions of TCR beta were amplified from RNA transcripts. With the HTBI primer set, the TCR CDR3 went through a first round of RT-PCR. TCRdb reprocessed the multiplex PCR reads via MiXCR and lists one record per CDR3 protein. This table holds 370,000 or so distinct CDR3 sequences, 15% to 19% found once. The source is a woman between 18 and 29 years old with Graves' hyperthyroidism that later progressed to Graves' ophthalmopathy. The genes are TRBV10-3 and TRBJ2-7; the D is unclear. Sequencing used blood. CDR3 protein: CAISNEAYEQYF. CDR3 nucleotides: TGTGCCATCAGTAATGAGGCCTACGAGCAGTACTTC.